Each of the 27 T cell receptor beta chains below was sequenced from the same sample in a study of blood T cells in healthy people across ages. Combining a sample-barcoded 5' primer with a J-beta primer mix, a second PCR ran for roughly 7 to 11 cycles. From the 5' RACE reads, TCRdb called clonotypes with MiXCR, one entry per CDR3 protein. This table holds about 1.8 million distinct CDR3 sequences, around half found once. Sequencing was carried out using blood. The receptors shown here come from a woman in her 40s in good health.

This chain's CDR3 is CSARGLDIRSQFF. CDR3 in DNA: TGCAGTGCTAGGGGGCTTGATATCCGATCGCAGTTCTTC. The rearrangement uses TRBV20-1 and TRBJ2-1; tentative D call: TRBD1 (5 bases). Germline V CDR1 and CDR2: DFQATT, SNEGSKA (reference sequence). The CDR3 has 13 residues. The V and J ends lost 3 bases and 12 bases respectively, with 18 bases between them.

The chain links TRBV15 to TRBJ2-1; TRBD1 matches 8 bases. CDR1 and CDR2 (germline): LNHNV, YYDKDF (reference sequence). This CDR3 contains 15 residues. Trimming took 3 bases from V and 4 from J; bases not matched to a gene: 5. The CDR3, as DNA: TGTGCCACCAGCAGTGACAGGGGTTCATACAATGAGCAGTTCTTC. It yields the protein CATSSDRGSYNEQFF.

In its sample, this clonotype was seen once. V is TRBV7-9 and J is TRBJ2-2; 11 bases map to TRBD2. J was trimmed by 5 bases and V by 5 bases; bases with no gene match: 4. Per germline, CDR1 SEHNR and CDR2 FQNEAQ (reference sequence). This CDR3 has 15 residues. The CDR3 coding sequence is TGTGCCAGCAGCCCTAGCGGGGGGCGGACCGGGGAGCTGTTTTTT. Translation gives CASSPSGGRTGELFF.

V gene TRBV6-5 combines with J gene TRBJ1-5; D unclear. Germline V CDR1 and CDR2: MNHEY, SVGAGI. V was shortened by 4 bases and J by 7 bases, with 14 bases between the two germline ends. This CDR3 has 14 residues. The CDR3 coding sequence is TGTGCCAGCAGTTCGGGGAAAAGTGGACAGCCCCAGCATTTT. Its protein is CASSSGKSGQPQHF.

The chain carries TRBV7-9 and TRBJ2-3, with D possibly matching TRBD2 (5 bases). CDR1 is SEHNR and CDR2 is FQNEAQ in the germline V gene (reference sequence). Trimming removed 5 bases at V and 6 bases at J, with 15 bases between. The CDR3 sequence is 14 residues long. In nucleotides, the CDR3 is TGTGCCAGCAGCCCCAGCGGTGACGGCGATACGCAGTATTTT. This codes for CASSPSGDGDTQYF.

The chain couples TRBV28 to TRBJ2-5; 11 nucleotides align to TRBD1. The CDR3 runs 16 residues. The germline V gene has CDR1 MDHEN and CDR2 SYDVKM. Trimming cost V 4 bases and J 1 base; bases outside gene matches: 5. The CDR3 reads CASSSYGTGGQETQYF. The CDR3 DNA reads as TGTGCCAGCAGTTCCTACGGGACAGGGGGCCAAGAGACCCAGTACTTC.

This clonotype has only a few counts. V is TRBV4-1 and J is TRBJ2-1; D remains ambiguous. The V gene lost 2 bases and the J gene lost 5 bases, with 13 bases spanning the gap. The CDR3 consists of 15 residues. Germline V gene data show CDR1 as MGHRA and CDR2 as YSYEKL. For the CDR3, the DNA is TGCGCCAGCAGCCAAACGGTCGGGCAGAACAATGAGCAGTTCTTC. As protein: CASSQTVGQNNEQFF.

The chain joins TRBV6-2 or TRBV6-3 to TRBJ2-1; TRBD2 is a possible D gene (5 bases). The ends were cut back, 8 bases at V and 2 bases at J, with 16 bases in the middle. The germline V gene has CDR1 MNHEY and CDR2 SVGEGT. The CDR3 contains 15 residues. The CDR3 loop reads CASGVRAATYNEQFF. CDR3 coding DNA: TGTGCCAGCGGGGTCCGAGCGGCTACCTACAATGAGCAGTTCTTC.

This clonotype was seen more than once but under ten times. V and J are TRBV10-3 and TRBJ2-1, with 8 bases aligning to TRBD2. Germline values: CDR1 ENHRY, CDR2 SYGVKD. The V and J ends lost 6 bases and 5 bases, in that order; junction bases with no gene match: 9. The CDR3 consists of 15 residues. The CDR3 reads CAISREGGPNNEQFF. The CDR3 DNA is TGTGCCATCAGCCGGGAGGGGGGGCCGAACAATGAGCAGTTCTTC.

This chain uses TRBV7-9 with TRBJ2-5; possible D gene TRBD2, 7 bases. Germline V gene sequence: CDR1 SEHNR, CDR2 FQNEAQ (reference sequence). The CDR3 runs to 15 residues. Deletions cut 5 bases from V and 4 bases from J, with 17 bases between. The CDR3: CASSPPGGRIETQYF. The CDR3 DNA reads TGTGCCAGCAGCCCCCCCGGGGGGCGCATAGAGACCCAGTACTTC.

The V call is TRBV9, the J call TRBJ2-7; possible D gene TRBD1, 6 bases. The J call may be faulty, since TRBJ2-5 better matches the DNA end. The length of the CDR3 is 14 residues. Germline V gene data show CDR1 as SGDLS and CDR2 as YYNGEE. The CDR3 DNA follows: TGTGCCAGCAGCGTTGAACAGGGCGGGGAGACCCAGTACTTC. Amino acid sequence: CASSVEQGGETQYF.

This chain links TRBV4-2 with TRBJ2-7; 13 bases line up with TRBD2. Germline loops: CDR1 LGHNA, CDR2 YNFKEQ. With 3 bases clipped from V and 7 bases from J, the junction kept 12 bases outside the gene matches. The length of the CDR3 is 17 residues. CDR3 nucleotides: TGTGCCAGCAGCCAGGCACCGACTAGCGGGGGGCGCAATGAGCAGTACTTC. It translates to CASSQAPTSGGRNEQYF.

V usage is TRBV4-1 and J usage is TRBJ2-7; D is possibly TRBD1 or TRBD2 (7 bases each). Germline CDR1 MGHRA, CDR2 YSYEKL. The CDR3 extends over 15 amino acids. Trimming left V 0 bases short and J 7 bases short, with 16 bases between. CDR3 protein: CASSQELTGRGEQYF. The DNA of the CDR3 is TGCGCCAGCAGCCAAGAACTGACAGGGAGGGGGGAGCAGTACTTC.

The table lists this clonotype with a few counts. This chain links TRBV11-2 with TRBJ2-7, with unresolved D. The CDR3 loop spans 12 amino acids. Trimming stripped 5 bases from V and 5 bases from J, with 10 bases between. Germline CDR1 reads SGHAT; CDR2 reads FQNNGV. CDR3 amino acids: CASSPDLHEQYF. DNA for the CDR3: TGTGCCAGCAGCCCGGACCTACACGAGCAGTACTTC.

This clonotype has only a few counts. This chain joins TRBV20-1 and TRBJ2-7; a weak D match, TRBD1 (6 bases). CDR1 and CDR2 (germline): DFQATT, SNEGSKA (reference sequence). This CDR3 region has 12 residues. Trimming pared 4 bases from V and 5 bases from J, leaving 12 bases between. The CDR3 coding sequence is TGCAGTGCTAATACCGGGACAAACGAGCAGTACTTC. This codes for CSANTGTNEQYF.

The CDR3 reads CSARQTLYNEQYF. Here the CDR3 DNA reads TGCAGCGCCCGACAGACCCTTTACAATGAGCAGTACTTC. The genes are TRBV29-1 and TRBJ2-1; maybe TRBD1 (5 bases). The J call is in doubt because the DNA end fits TRBJ2-7 better. The length of the CDR3 is 13 residues. Germline V gene data show CDR1 as SQVTM and CDR2 as ANQGSEA.

The chain joins TRBV18 to TRBJ1-5; D may be TRBD1 (6 bases). Germline lookup yields CDR1 KGHSH and CDR2 LQKENI. The CDR3 runs to 14 residues. V was shortened by 3 bases and J by 5 bases, with 11 bases between the two germline ends. The CDR3 bases are TGTGCCAGCTCACCTTACAGGGTAGATCAGCCCCAGCATTTT. This sequence encodes CASSPYRVDQPQHF.

The chain combines TRBV7-2 with TRBJ2-1, with 7 nucleotides matching TRBD2. The CDR3 is 14 amino acids. Germline CDR1 and CDR2: SGHTA and FQGNSA. Unmatched junction bases numbered 4, after V lost 2 bases and J lost 6 bases. The CDR3 bases are TGTGCCAGCAGCTTACAAGCGGGAATCAATGAGCAGTTCTTC. This encodes CASSLQAGINEQFF.

A remark on this clonotype: The junction and the germline gene differ at one end; a read error may be behind it. The genes are TRBV29-1 and TRBJ2-1, with D unresolved. CDR3 length: 14 amino acids. The V gene's germline CDR1 is SQVTM and CDR2 ANQGSEA. This CDR3 is CSVLPLSSHNEQFF. The CDR3 DNA reads TGCAGCGTCCTCCCCTTAAGCTCCCACAATGAGCAGTTCTTC.

This chain joins TRBV14 and TRBJ2-7; D call uncertain. CDR3 size: 15 residues. Trimming took off 0 bases at V and 3 bases at J, with 12 bases between the two ends. From germline, CDR1 is SGHDN and CDR2 FVKESK. CDR3 DNA: TGTGCCAGCAGCCAAGAGACGGTACCCTTCTACGAGCAGTACTTC. Translating gives CASSQETVPFYEQYF.

This clonotype appeared a few times. The chain links TRBV27 to TRBJ2-3; 8 bases are shared with TRBD2. Germline values: CDR1 MNHEY, CDR2 SMNVEV (reference sequence). The CDR3 spans 15 residues. The V segment lost 2 bases and the J segment 2 bases; nucleotides outside the gene matches: 3. The CDR3 here is CASSLGGLDTDTQYF. CDR3 nucleotide sequence: TGTGCCAGCAGTTTAGGGGGACTAGACACAGATACGCAGTATTTT.

This chain links TRBV9 with TRBJ2-3; D possibly corresponds to TRBD1 (6 bases). Germline V lookup: CDR1 SGDLS, CDR2 YYNGEE. This CDR3 is 16 amino acids long. With 0 bases removed from V and 10 bases from J, the gap between germline ends came to 21 bases. CDR3 sequence: CASSVAGGDLQGPQYF. CDR3 nucleotides: TGTGCCAGCAGCGTAGCTGGGGGCGACCTCCAGGGGCCGCAGTATTTT.

CDR3 in DNA: TGCAGTGCTACTTACGGTGGGACTAATTCTAACTATGGCTACACCTTC. This sequence encodes CSATYGGTNSNYGYTF. This chain joins TRBV20-1 and TRBJ1-2; TRBD1 is a possible D gene (5 bases). Germline V lookup: CDR1 DFQATT, CDR2 SNEGSKA (reference sequence). This CDR3 is 16 amino acids long. V gave up 4 bases and J gave up 0 bases, with 18 bases separating them.

This clonotype was detected only a few times. The chain couples TRBV5-1 to TRBJ1-2; 9 bases match TRBD1. The length of the CDR3 is 14 residues. Trimming cost V 2 bases and J 6 bases; bases outside gene matches: 5. The germline CDR1 and CDR2 sequences are SGHRS and YFSETQ. The CDR3 sequence is CASSLRQGENGYTF. The CDR3 region has the DNA TGCGCCAGCAGCTTACGACAGGGGGAAAATGGCTACACCTTC. Variable domain in full (rest from reference TRBV5-1 and TRBJ1-2): KAGVTQTPRYLIKTRGQQVTLSCSPISGHRSVSWYQQTPGQGLQFLFEYFSETQRNKGNFPGRFSGRQFSNSRSEMNVSTLELGDSALYLCASSLRQGENGYTFGSGTRLTVV.

This clonotype was counted only a few times. The chain uses TRBV7-9 and TRBJ2-4; maybe TRBD2 (6 bases). CDR1 and CDR2 from the germline V gene are SEHNR and FQNEAQ (reference sequence). With 0 bases removed from V and 14 bases from J, the gap between germline ends came to 11 bases. The CDR3 covers 12 residues. The CDR3, as DNA: TGTGCCAGCAGCTTAGCCGGGGACTCCGAGTACTTC. This gives the protein CASSLAGDSEYF.

This clonotype occurred a few times. The chain couples TRBV2 to TRBJ2-7; TRBD1 might be the D (6 bases). Germline CDR1 is SNHLY and CDR2 is FYNNEI. V was clipped by 1 base and J by 4 bases, with 8 bases between them. This CDR3 is 13 amino acids long. CDR3 amino acids: CASSEGTVYEQYF. The CDR3 DNA reads as TGTGCCAGCAGTGAAGGGACAGTTTACGAGCAGTACTTC.

The genes are TRBV2 and TRBJ2-1; possibly TRBD2 for D (6 bases). Trimming took 4 bases from V and 4 from J, leaving 20 bases between them. This CDR3 region has 17 residues. Per germline, CDR1 SNHLY and CDR2 FYNNEI. The chain's CDR3 is CASSAYTATGTYNEQFF. The CDR3 nucleotides are TGTGCCAGCAGTGCCTACACGGCCACCGGGACTTACAATGAGCAGTTCTTC.